The 19 T cell receptor beta chains presented below share a single source sample, sequenced in a study of blood T cell repertoires in COVID-19. Using immunoSEQ multiplex PCR, the repertoire was profiled, and TCRdb retains in-frame clones only, with some absent. This sample has around 130,000 clones, with 88% found just once. Source material: peripheral blood. Every receptor here comes from a human donor with COVID-19, enrolled during active disease. The donor label of this sample is uncertain.

The chain couples TRBV10-3 to TRBJ1-2, with D perhaps matching TRBD1 (5 bases). CDR3 length equals 12 residues. The germline gives CDR1 ENHRY, CDR2 SYGVKD. CDR3 sequence reads: CATTTGNYGYTF. DNA of the CDR3: TGTGCAACCACTACAGGAAACTATGGCTACACCTTC.

This chain uses TRBV6-5 with TRBJ2-7, with D maybe TRBD1 (6 bases). The V gene lost 6 bases and the J gene lost 0 bases, with 15 bases spanning the gap. This CDR3 has 15 amino acids. Germline V gives CDR1 MNHEY, CDR2 SVGAGI. CDR3 in amino acids: CASSQRTVNSYEQYF. The CDR3 DNA reads TGTGCCAGCAGCCAGAGGACAGTGAACTCCTACGAGCAGTACTTC.

The genes are TRBV6-6 and TRBJ1-5, with TRBD1 matching 8 bases. Trimming removed 8 bases from V and 6 bases from J; junction bases left unmatched: 6. This CDR3 region has 13 residues. Germline lookup yields CDR1 MNHNY and CDR2 SVGAGI (reference sequence). The DNA for the CDR3 is TGTGCCAGCCAGGGGGCGATGGGTCAGCCCCAGCATTTT. This translates into CASQGAMGQPQHF.

The table lists this clone with a count of one. The rearrangement uses TRBV10-3 and TRBJ2-7, with TRBD1 identical over 9 bases. Germline V gene data show CDR1 as ENHRY and CDR2 as SYGVKD. The V and J ends lost 11 bases and 0 bases, in that order; junction bases with no gene match: 8. The CDR3 runs to 14 residues. CDR3 protein: CAVGTGTRSYEQYF. The CDR3, as DNA: TGTGCCGTAGGGACAGGGACTCGCTCCTACGAGCAGTACTTC.

The V gene is TRBV4-1, the J gene TRBJ2-2, with TRBD2 identical over 8 bases. The CDR3 consists of 16 residues. The germline CDR1 and CDR2 sequences are MGHRA and YSYEKL. After removal of 4 bases from V and 6 bases from J, the junction contained 10 bases not matched to a gene. CDR3: CASSPETSGRAGELFF. In DNA form, the CDR3 reads TGCGCCAGCAGCCCGGAGACGTCCGGGAGGGCCGGGGAGCTGTTTTTT.

This clone has just a few counts. The chain employs TRBV7-9 and TRBJ1-1; 8 nucleotides match TRBD1. The CDR3 totals 16 residues. Per germline, CDR1 SEHNR and CDR2 FQNEAQ (reference sequence). J lost 6 bases, V lost 5 bases, and 14 bases had no gene match. CDR3 sequence (DNA): TGTGCCAGCAGCGCCTTCGGGAGCAGGGGGCCATCTGAAGCTTTCTTT. Its protein product is CASSAFGSRGPSEAFF.

This chain connects TRBV11-2 to TRBJ1-2; tentatively, D is TRBD1 (5 bases). V was pared by 0 bases and J by 4 bases, with 9 bases between. Germline V lookup: CDR1 SGHAT, CDR2 FQNNGV. This CDR3 is 14 amino acids long. CDR3 sequence (DNA): TGTGCCAGCAGCTTAGATCGGGGGACCTATGGCTACACCTTC. Its translation: CASSLDRGTYGYTF.

The V and J genes are TRBV12-3 or TRBV12-4 and TRBJ1-2; TRBD1 agrees at 7 bases. This CDR3 has 12 residues. V lost 1 base and J lost 8; bases outside the gene matches: 1. The DNA for the CDR3 is TGTGCCAGCAGTTTAGTAGGGGGCGGCTACACCTTC. Translating gives CASSLVGGGYTF.

This chain connects TRBV6-5 to TRBJ2-7, with TRBD1 matching over 10 bases. The CDR3 sequence is 16 residues long. With 4 bases clipped from V and 4 bases from J, the junction kept 10 bases outside the gene matches. Germline lookup yields CDR1 MNHEY and CDR2 SVGAGI. The CDR3 nucleotides read TGTGCCAGCAGTTCGAGGACAGGGGGGACCGTATACGAGCAGTACTTC. Protein sequence: CASSSRTGGTVYEQYF.

The J gene is TRBJ2-7, the V gene TRBV5-1; D is undetermined. CDR1 is SGHRS, CDR2 YFSETQ, per germline. CDR3 length equals 13 residues. Trimming stripped 5 bases from V and 0 bases from J, with 9 bases between. The CDR3 loop is CASSIRLSYEQYF. The CDR3 DNA is TGCGCCAGCAGTATCAGGCTCTCCTACGAGCAGTACTTC. The whole variable domain, remainder taken from reference TRBV5-1 and TRBJ2-7, is KAGVTQTPRYLIKTRGQQVTLSCSPISGHRSVSWYQQTPGQGLQFLFEYFSETQRNKGNFPGRFSGRQFSNSRSEMNVSTLELGDSALYLCASSIRLSYEQYFGPGTRLTVT.

The J gene is TRBJ2-2, the V gene TRBV29-1; 11 bases align to TRBD1. CDR1 SQVTM and CDR2 ANQGSEA come from the germline V gene. V shed 3 bases, J shed 4 bases, and the junction held 1 base outside the gene matches. CDR3 length: 14 amino acids. In nucleotides, the CDR3 is TGCAGCGTTGACGGGACAGGGGGCACCGGGGAGCTGTTTTTT. Its protein is CSVDGTGGTGELFF.

This chain joins TRBV7-2 and TRBJ2-5; TRBD2 matches 7 bases. V shed 3 bases and J 6 bases; nucleotides not matched to a gene: 19. This CDR3 spans 18 amino acids. Germline loops: CDR1 SGHTA, CDR2 FQGNSA. The CDR3 spells CASSLSGNHLGTFKTQYF. DNA of the CDR3: TGTGCCAGCAGCTTGAGCGGGAACCACCTGGGAACTTTCAAGACCCAGTACTTC.

V is TRBV6-2 or TRBV6-3 and J is TRBJ2-1; 9 nucleotides line up with TRBD1. The V segment lost 2 bases and the J segment 6 bases; nucleotides outside the gene matches: 2. The CDR3 is made up of 14 amino acids. Germline CDR1 MNHEY, CDR2 SVGEGT. CDR3 coding DNA: TGTGCCAGCAGTTACGGGACAGGGCCCAATGAGCAGTTCTTC. Translating gives CASSYGTGPNEQFF.

This clone was recorded at least ten times. The chain's CDR3 is CASSRTVSYEQYF. The CDR3 bases are TGTGCCAGTAGTAGGACAGTATCCTACGAGCAGTACTTC. This rearrangement joins TRBV19 to TRBJ2-7; D is perhaps TRBD1 (6 bases). The CDR3 is 13 residues long. V was shortened by 4 bases and J by 1 base, with 8 bases between the two germline ends. Germline V gives CDR1 LNHDA, CDR2 SQIVND (reference sequence).

This clone was seen repeatedly, ten times or more. The chain recombines TRBV4-1 with TRBJ1-2; D is ambiguous. The germline V and J ends were trimmed by 3 bases and 7 bases, with 24 bases remaining between them. CDR3 size: 17 residues. Germline V gene sequence: CDR1 MGHRA, CDR2 YSYEKL. The CDR3 is CASSHEGSYVASGGYTF. The CDR3 bases are TGCGCCAGCAGCCATGAAGGGAGTTATGTAGCGTCGGGTGGCTACACCTTC.

The gene calls are TRBV7-3 and TRBJ1-1; D uncertain. The CDR3 consists of 13 residues. The germline CDR1 and CDR2 sequences are SGHTA and FQGTGA. V lost 2 bases and J lost 8, with 12 bases in between. CDR3 sequence reads: CASSLQRGGEAFF. In DNA form, the CDR3 reads TGTGCCAGCAGCTTACAGCGAGGAGGCGAAGCTTTCTTT.

This chain uses TRBV7-9 with TRBJ1-1; no clear D. There are 14 residues in the CDR3. Germline loops: CDR1 SEHNR, CDR2 FQNEAQ (reference sequence). Trimming pared 7 bases from V and 0 bases from J, leaving 12 bases between. The CDR3 nucleotides are TGTGCCAGCAACGCCGGGTCTATGAACACTGAAGCTTTCTTT. Translated: CASNAGSMNTEAFF. Complete variable domain (other parts from reference TRBV7-9 and TRBJ1-1): DTGVSQNPRHKITKRGQNVTFRCDPISEHNRLYWYRQTLGQGPEFLTYFQNEAQLEKSRLLSDRFSAERPKGSFSTLEIQRTEQGDSAMYLCASNAGSMNTEAFFGQGTRLTVV.

The chain has TRBV5-1 and TRBJ1-6; TRBD1 matches at 8 bases. The V and J ends lost 3 bases and 7 bases, in that order; junction bases with no gene match: 6. This CDR3 is built from 15 residues. CDR1 is SGHRS, CDR2 YFSETQ, per germline. The CDR3 nucleotides read TGCGCCAGCAGCTCGCAGGGGGCAGGGAATTCACCCCTCCACTTT. Translating it yields CASSSQGAGNSPLHF.

The chain uses TRBV19 and TRBJ1-1, with D hard to call. Germline V gene lookup returns CDR1 LNHDA and CDR2 SQIVND (reference sequence). CDR3 length: 13 amino acids. The ends were cut back, 4 bases at V and 2 bases at J, with 8 bases in the middle. The CDR3 protein is CASSTTGNTEAFF. CDR3 DNA sequence: TGTGCCAGTAGTACTACGGGTAACACTGAAGCTTTCTTT.